The 13 T cell receptor beta chains below were found in one sample sequenced in a study of kidney transplant recipient with SARS-CoV-2 infection. TCRdb reprocessed the reads via MiXCR and lists one record per CDR3 protein. This table holds roughly 230,000 distinct CDR3 sequences, more than 25% found once. The sample consisted of a blood sample, taken at baseline and on roughly day 120 from a kidney transplant recipient. Receptor source: a young adult male patient who had COVID-19 and was a kidney transplant recipient. Some T cells may have come from the graft donor.

This clonotype was observed at least ten times. V gene TRBV20-1 combines with J gene TRBJ1-1, with unresolved D. The V end was cut by 7 bases, the J end by 11 bases, with 14 bases between. The CDR3 covers 10 residues. The germline V gene has CDR1 DFQATT and CDR2 SNEGSKA (reference sequence). In nucleotides, the CDR3 is TGCAGTGATGGTATGGGGTTGGCTTTCTTT. The encoded protein is CSDGMGLAFF.

This clonotype was recorded at least ten times. The rearrangement uses TRBV4-2 and TRBJ2-7; D might be TRBD2 (6 bases). Germline CDR1 is LGHNA and CDR2 is YNFKEQ. There are 12 residues in the CDR3. The V and J ends lost 8 bases and 3 bases respectively, with 11 bases between them. The CDR3 bases are TGTGCCAGCTCGGATAGCGGCTACGAGCAGTACTTC. It translates to CASSDSGYEQYF.

Many counts were recorded for this clonotype. This chain joins TRBV2 and TRBJ2-2; D may correspond to TRBD1 or TRBD2 (5 bases each). The germline gives CDR1 SNHLY, CDR2 FYNNEI. The CDR3 loop spans 15 amino acids. Trimming removed 5 bases at V and 1 base at J, with 11 bases between. The CDR3: CASSRPGRNTGELFF. Here the CDR3 DNA reads TGTGCCAGCAGTAGGCCAGGGAGGAACACCGGGGAGCTGTTTTTT. The entire variable domain, with the rest obtained from reference TRBV2 and TRBJ2-2, is as follows: EPEVTQTPSHQVTQMGQEVILRCVPISNHLYFYWYRQILGQKVEFLVSFYNNEISEKSEIFDDQFSVERPDGSNFTLKIRSTKLEDSAMYFCASSRPGRNTGELFFGEGSRLTVL.

Of note for this clonotype: A much more abundant neighbour one base away suggests this may be a read error. Lacking the conserved final phenylalanine or tryptophan, this CDR3 likely reflects a read error. The V and J genes are TRBV28 and TRBJ1-1, with no clear D. The V end lost 2 bases, the J end lost 4 bases, and 5 bases lay between the germline ends. CDR3 size: 12 residues. CDR1 MDHEN and CDR2 SYDVKM come from the germline V gene. Here the CDR3 reads CASSLTPTEAFS. The CDR3 nucleotides read TGTGCCAGCAGTTTAACACCCACTGAAGCTTTCTCT.

This clonotype was detected many times. This sequence joins TRBV7-3 and TRBJ2-2, with D possibly TRBD2 on 5 matching bases. The CDR3 has 13 amino acids. The V gene lost 4 bases and the J gene lost 6 bases, with 9 bases spanning the gap. CDR1 and CDR2 (germline): SGHTA, FQGTGA. The CDR3 DNA follows: TGTGCCAGCAGCTCCGAGGGCCCCGGGGAGCTGTTTTTT. Residues: CASSSEGPGELFF.

On this clonotype itself: A single base separates this from a much larger clone, so it may be a read error. The chain couples TRBV2 to TRBJ1-5; unclear D gene. The CDR3 consists of 13 residues. The germline gives CDR1 SNHLY, CDR2 FYNNEI. CDR3 protein: CAGSLSRYQPQHF. CDR3 bases: TGTGCCGGCAGTCTGTCCCGCTATCAGCCCCAGCATTTT. The full variable domain, in which reference TRBV2 and TRBJ1-5 provide the parts outside the CDR3, is EPEVTQTPSHQVTQMGQEVILRCVPISNHLYFYWYRQILGQKVEFLVSFYNNEISEKSEIFDDQFSVERPDGSNFTLKIRSTKLEDSAMYFCAGSLSRYQPQHFGDGTRLSIL.

This clonotype has only one observation. Since a far larger clone is one base different, this is likely a read error. The genes are TRBV3-2 and TRBJ2-5; the table's D call, TRBD1, has no DNA check behind it. Near its end, the DNA agrees better with TRBJ2-7, so the J call may be wrong. TRBV3-2 is a pseudogene locus. The length of the CDR3 is 14 residues. DNA of the CDR3: TGTGCCAGCAGCGGCCGGGGCGGATCCTACGAGCAGTACTTC. Translated: CASSGRGGSYEQYF.

Note on this clonotype: With a much larger clone just one base away, this may be a read error. This chain connects TRBV19 to TRBJ2-1; D is possibly TRBD2 (5 bases). CDR3 size: 14 residues. The germline gives CDR1 LNHDA, CDR2 SQIVND (reference sequence). The chain's CDR3 is CASSVQAASTEQLF. As DNA, the CDR3 is TGTGCCAGTAGCGTTCAAGCGGCAAGCACTGAGCAGCTCTTC.

The chain links TRBV5-4 to TRBJ1-2; D is ambiguous. The CDR3 covers 16 residues. The V end was cut by 7 bases, the J end by 4 bases, with 23 bases between. Germline values: CDR1 SGHNT, CDR2 YYREEE (reference sequence). The CDR3 spells CASEGFVPGKTYGYTF. CDR3 DNA sequence: TGTGCCAGCGAAGGTTTCGTACCAGGAAAGACCTATGGCTACACCTTC.

In its sample, this clonotype was seen a few times. The chain has TRBV7-3 and TRBJ2-2, with TRBD1 as a possible D gene (6 bases). The germline V gene encodes CDR1 SGHTA and CDR2 FQGTGA. V gave up 2 bases and J gave up 1 base, with 8 bases separating them. The CDR3 runs to 15 residues. The CDR3 region is CASSLFRGNTGELFF. The CDR3 nucleotides read TGTGCCAGCAGCTTATTCAGGGGGAACACCGGGGAGCTGTTTTTT.

This clonotype was seen a few times. V and J are TRBV7-6 and TRBJ1-2; no reliable D call. This CDR3 contains 17 residues. Germline CDR1 reads SGHVS; CDR2 reads FNYEAQ. V was clipped by 5 bases and J by 4 bases, with 23 bases between them. The DNA for the CDR3 is TGTGCCAGCAGCCAGAGAGCTGAATCTCGAAAGACCTATGGCTACACCTTC. This sequence encodes CASSQRAESRKTYGYTF. The full variable domain, rest sourced from reference TRBV7-6 and TRBJ1-2, is GAGVSQSPRYKVTKRGQDVALRCDPISGHVSLYWYRQALGQGPEFLTYFNYEAQQDKSGLPNDRFSAERPEGSISTLTIQRTEQRDSAMYRCASSQRAESRKTYGYTFGSGTRLTVV.

Concerning this clonotype itself: A much larger clone differs from this one at a single base, so this may be a read error. J is TRBJ2-1 and V is TRBV3-1, with 16 bases fitting TRBD2. Germline V gives CDR1 LGHDT, CDR2 YNNKEL (reference sequence). J lost 8 bases, V lost 2 bases, and 15 bases had no gene match. The CDR3 sequence is 20 residues long. CDR3 DNA: TGTGCCAGCAGCCAACCCTGGGGACTAGCGGGAGGGGAGGGTGACGATGAGCAGTTCTTC. It translates to CASSQPWGLAGGEGDDEQFF.

Worth noting for this clonotype: This could be a read error, since a much larger clone is one nucleotide away. The rearrangement links TRBV5-4 to TRBJ1-2; D remains unclear. This CDR3 region has 14 residues. Germline V gene data show CDR1 as SGHNT and CDR2 as YYREEE (reference sequence). The CDR3 nucleotides read TGTGCCAGCAGCTTACTCACCCAAGGCTATGGCCACACCTTC. Translation: CASSLLTQGYGHTF.